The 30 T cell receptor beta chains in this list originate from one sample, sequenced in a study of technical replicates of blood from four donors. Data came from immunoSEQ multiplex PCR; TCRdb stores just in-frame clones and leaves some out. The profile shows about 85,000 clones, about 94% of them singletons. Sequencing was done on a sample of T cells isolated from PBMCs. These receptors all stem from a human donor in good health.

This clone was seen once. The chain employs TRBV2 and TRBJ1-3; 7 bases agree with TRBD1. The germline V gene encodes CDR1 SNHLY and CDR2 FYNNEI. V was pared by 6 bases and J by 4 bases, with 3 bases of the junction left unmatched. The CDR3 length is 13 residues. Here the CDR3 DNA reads TGTGCCAGCAGGGGGACAGACGGAAACACCATATATTTT. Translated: CASRGTDGNTIYF.

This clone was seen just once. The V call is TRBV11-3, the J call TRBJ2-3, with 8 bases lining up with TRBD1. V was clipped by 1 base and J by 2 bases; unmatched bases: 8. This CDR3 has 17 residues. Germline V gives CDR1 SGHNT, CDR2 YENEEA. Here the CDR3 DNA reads TGTGCCAGCAGCTTAGGGTCCAGGGGGCATCACACAGATACGCAGTATTTT. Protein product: CASSLGSRGHHTDTQYF.

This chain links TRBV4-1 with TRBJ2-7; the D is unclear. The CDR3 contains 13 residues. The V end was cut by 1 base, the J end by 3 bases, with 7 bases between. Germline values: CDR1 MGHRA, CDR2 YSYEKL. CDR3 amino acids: CASSQAQYYEQYF. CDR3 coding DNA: TGCGCCAGCAGCCAAGCACAGTACTACGAGCAGTACTTC.

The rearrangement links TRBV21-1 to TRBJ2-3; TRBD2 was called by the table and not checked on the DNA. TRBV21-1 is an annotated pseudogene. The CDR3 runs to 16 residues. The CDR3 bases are TGTGCCAGCACCGCTTTAGCGGGGCTGAGCACAGATACGCAGTATTTT. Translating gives CASTALAGLSTDTQYF.

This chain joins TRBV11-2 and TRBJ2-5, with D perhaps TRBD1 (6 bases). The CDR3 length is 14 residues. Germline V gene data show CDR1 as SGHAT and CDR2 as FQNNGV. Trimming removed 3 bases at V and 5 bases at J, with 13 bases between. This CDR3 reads CASSLVDSRETQYF. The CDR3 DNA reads TGTGCCAGCAGCTTGGTGGACAGCCGGGAGACCCAGTACTTC.

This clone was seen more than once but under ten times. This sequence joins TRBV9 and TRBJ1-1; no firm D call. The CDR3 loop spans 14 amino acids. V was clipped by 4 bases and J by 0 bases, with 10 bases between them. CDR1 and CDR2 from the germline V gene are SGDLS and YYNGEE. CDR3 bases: TGTGCCAGCAGCCCCAGGATCATGAACACTGAAGCTTTCTTT. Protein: CASSPRIMNTEAFF.

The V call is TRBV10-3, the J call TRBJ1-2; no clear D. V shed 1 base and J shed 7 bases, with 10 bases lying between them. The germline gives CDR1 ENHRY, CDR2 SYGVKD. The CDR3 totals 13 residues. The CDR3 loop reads CAISELVTGGYTF. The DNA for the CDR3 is TGTGCCATCAGTGAGTTAGTAACGGGTGGCTACACCTTC.

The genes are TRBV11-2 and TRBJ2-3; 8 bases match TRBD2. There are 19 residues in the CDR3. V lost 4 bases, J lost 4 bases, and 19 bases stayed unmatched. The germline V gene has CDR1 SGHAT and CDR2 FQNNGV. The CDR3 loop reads CASSSALRAGLARSDTQYF. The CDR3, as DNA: TGTGCCAGCAGCTCGGCCCTAAGGGCAGGACTAGCCCGATCAGATACGCAGTATTTT. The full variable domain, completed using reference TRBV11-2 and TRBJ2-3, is EAGVAQSPRYKIIEKRQSVAFWCNPISGHATLYWYQQILGQGPKLLIQFQNNGVVDDSQLPKDRFSAERLKGVDSTLKIQPAKLEDSAVYLCASSSALRAGLARSDTQYFGPGTRLTVL.

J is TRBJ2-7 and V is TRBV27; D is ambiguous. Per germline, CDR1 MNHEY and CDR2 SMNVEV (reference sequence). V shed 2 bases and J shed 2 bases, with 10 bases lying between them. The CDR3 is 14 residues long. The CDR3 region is CASSLGLEAYEQYF. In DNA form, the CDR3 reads TGTGCCAGCAGTTTAGGCCTAGAAGCCTACGAGCAGTACTTC.

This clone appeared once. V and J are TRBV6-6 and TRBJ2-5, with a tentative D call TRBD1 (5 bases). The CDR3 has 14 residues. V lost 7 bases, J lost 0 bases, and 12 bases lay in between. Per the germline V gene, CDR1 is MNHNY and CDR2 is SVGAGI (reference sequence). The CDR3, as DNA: TGTGCCAGCACTCATCGACAGAACCAAGAGACCCAGTACTTC. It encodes CASTHRQNQETQYF.

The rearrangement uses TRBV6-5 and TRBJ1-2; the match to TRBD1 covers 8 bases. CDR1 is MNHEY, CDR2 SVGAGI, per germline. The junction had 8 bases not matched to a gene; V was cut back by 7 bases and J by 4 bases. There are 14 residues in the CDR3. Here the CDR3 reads CASTRTGKLYGYTF. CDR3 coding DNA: TGTGCCAGCACACGGACAGGGAAACTCTATGGCTACACCTTC.

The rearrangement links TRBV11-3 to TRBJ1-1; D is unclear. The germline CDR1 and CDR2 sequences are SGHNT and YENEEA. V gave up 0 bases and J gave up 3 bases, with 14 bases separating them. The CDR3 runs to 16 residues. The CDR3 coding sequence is TGTGCCAGCAGCTTAGATCGGCTCGGGAGATACACTGAAGCTTTCTTT. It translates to CASSLDRLGRYTEAFF.

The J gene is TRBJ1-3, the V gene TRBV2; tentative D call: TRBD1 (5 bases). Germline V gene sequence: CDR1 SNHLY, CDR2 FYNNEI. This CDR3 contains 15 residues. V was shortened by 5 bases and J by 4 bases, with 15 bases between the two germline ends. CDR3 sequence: CASSTERGGGNTIYF. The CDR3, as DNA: TGTGCCAGCAGTACCGAACGGGGGGGAGGAAACACCATATATTTT.

The CDR3 loop reads CASSQDAQPYEQYF. The CDR3 DNA is TGCGCCAGCAGCCAAGACGCACAGCCCTACGAGCAGTACTTC. This chain links TRBV4-1 with TRBJ2-7; no clear D gene. Trimming stripped 0 bases from V and 2 bases from J, with 8 bases between. The CDR3 contains 14 residues. The V gene's germline CDR1 is MGHRA and CDR2 YSYEKL.

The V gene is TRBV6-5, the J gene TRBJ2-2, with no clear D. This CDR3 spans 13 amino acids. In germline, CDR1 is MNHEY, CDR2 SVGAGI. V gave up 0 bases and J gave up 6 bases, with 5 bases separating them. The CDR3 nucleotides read TGTGCCAGCAGTTACTCGCACTCCGGGGAGCTGTTTTTT. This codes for CASSYSHSGELFF.

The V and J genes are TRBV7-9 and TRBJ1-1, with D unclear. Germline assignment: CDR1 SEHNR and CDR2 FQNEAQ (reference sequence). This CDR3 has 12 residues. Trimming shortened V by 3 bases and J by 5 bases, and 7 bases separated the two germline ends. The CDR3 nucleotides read TGTGCCAGCAGCTTTCCCGGGACTGAAGCTTTCTTT. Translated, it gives CASSFPGTEAFF. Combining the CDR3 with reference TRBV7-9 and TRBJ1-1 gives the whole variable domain DTGVSQNPRHKITKRGQNVTFRCDPISEHNRLYWYRQTLGQGPEFLTYFQNEAQLEKSRLLSDRFSAERPKGSFSTLEIQRTEQGDSAMYLCASSFPGTEAFFGQGTRLTVV.

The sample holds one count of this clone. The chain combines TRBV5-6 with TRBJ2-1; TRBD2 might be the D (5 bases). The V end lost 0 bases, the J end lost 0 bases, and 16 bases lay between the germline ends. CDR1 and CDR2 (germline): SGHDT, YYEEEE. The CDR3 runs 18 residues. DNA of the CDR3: TGTGCCAGCAGCTTGGGTGTAGCGCCGAGGAGCTCCTACAATGAGCAGTTCTTC. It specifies CASSLGVAPRSSYNEQFF.

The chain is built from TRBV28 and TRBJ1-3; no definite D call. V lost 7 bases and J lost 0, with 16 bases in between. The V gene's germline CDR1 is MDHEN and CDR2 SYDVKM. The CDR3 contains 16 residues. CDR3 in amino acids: CASTRSADPSGNTIYF. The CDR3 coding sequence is TGTGCCAGCACCCGAAGCGCAGACCCCTCTGGAAACACCATATATTTT. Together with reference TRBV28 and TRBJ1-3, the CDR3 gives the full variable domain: DVKVTQSSRYLVKRTGEKVFLECVQDMDHENMFWYRQDPGLGLRLIYFSYDVKMKEKGDIPEGYSVSREKKERFSLILESASTNQTSMYLCASTRSADPSGNTIYFGEGSWLTVV.

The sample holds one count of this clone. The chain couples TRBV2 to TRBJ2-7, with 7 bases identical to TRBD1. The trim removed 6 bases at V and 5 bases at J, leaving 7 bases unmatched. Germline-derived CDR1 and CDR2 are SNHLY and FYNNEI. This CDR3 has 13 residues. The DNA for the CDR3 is TGTGCCAGCAGCCGACAGGGCGGCAACGAGCAGTACTTC. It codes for CASSRQGGNEQYF. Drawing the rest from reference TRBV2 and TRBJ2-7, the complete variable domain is EPEVTQTPSHQVTQMGQEVILRCVPISNHLYFYWYRQILGQKVEFLVSFYNNEISEKSEIFDDQFSVERPDGSNFTLKIRSTKLEDSAMYFCASSRQGGNEQYFGPGTRLTVT.

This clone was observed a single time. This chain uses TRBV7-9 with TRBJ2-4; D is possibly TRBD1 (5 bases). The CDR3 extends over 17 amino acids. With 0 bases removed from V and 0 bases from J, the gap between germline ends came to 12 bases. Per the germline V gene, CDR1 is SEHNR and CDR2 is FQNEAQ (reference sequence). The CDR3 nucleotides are TGTGCCAGCAGCTTAGCCCACACAGGAGTAGCCAAAAACATTCAGTACTTC. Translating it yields CASSLAHTGVAKNIQYF.

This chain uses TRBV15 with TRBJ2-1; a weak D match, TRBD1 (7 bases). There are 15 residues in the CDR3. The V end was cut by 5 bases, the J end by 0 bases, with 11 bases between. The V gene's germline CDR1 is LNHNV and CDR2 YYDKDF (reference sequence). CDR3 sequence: CATSAGQSSYNEQFF. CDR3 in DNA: TGTGCCACCAGCGCGGGACAGAGCTCCTACAATGAGCAGTTCTTC.

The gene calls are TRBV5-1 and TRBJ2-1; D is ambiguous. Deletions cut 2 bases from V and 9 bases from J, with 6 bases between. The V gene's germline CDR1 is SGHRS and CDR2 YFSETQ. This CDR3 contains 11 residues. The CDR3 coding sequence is TGCGCCAGCAGCTTCCTCGGTGAGCAGTTCTTC. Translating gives CASSFLGEQFF.

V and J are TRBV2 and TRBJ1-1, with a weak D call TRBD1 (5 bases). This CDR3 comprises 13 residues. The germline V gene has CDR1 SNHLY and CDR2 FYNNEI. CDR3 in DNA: TGTGCAGACAGCAATAGCATGAACACTGAAGCTTTCTTT. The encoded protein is CADSNSMNTEAFF.

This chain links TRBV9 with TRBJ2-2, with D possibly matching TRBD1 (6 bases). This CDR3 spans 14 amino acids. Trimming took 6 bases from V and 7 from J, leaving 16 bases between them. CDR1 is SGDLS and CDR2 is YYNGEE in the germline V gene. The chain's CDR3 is CASTRDMVGGELFF. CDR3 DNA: TGTGCCAGCACCAGGGACATGGTGGGCGGGGAGCTGTTTTTT.

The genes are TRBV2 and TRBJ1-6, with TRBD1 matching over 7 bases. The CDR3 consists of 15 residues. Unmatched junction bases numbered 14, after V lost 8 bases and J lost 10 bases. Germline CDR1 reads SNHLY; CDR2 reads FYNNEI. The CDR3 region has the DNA TGTGCCAGCGGATGGGATACAGGGGCCGCCTCACCCCTCCACTTT. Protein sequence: CASGWDTGAASPLHF. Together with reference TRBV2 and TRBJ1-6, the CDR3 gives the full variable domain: EPEVTQTPSHQVTQMGQEVILRCVPISNHLYFYWYRQILGQKVEFLVSFYNNEISEKSEIFDDQFSVERPDGSNFTLKIRSTKLEDSAMYFCASGWDTGAASPLHFGNGTRLTVT.

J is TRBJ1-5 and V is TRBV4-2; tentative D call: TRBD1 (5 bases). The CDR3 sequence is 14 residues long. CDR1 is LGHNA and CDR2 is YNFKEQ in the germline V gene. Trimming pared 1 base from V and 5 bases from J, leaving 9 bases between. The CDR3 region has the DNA TGTGCCAGCAGCCAAGTGACAGAGTATCAGCCCCAGCATTTT. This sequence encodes CASSQVTEYQPQHF.

DNA of the CDR3: TGCGCCAGCAGCCACTTAGCGGGACAACAGAACACTGAAGCTTTCTTT. It yields the protein CASSHLAGQQNTEAFF. The chain carries TRBV4-1 and TRBJ1-1, with D tentatively TRBD1 (6 bases). Germline V gene data show CDR1 as MGHRA and CDR2 as YSYEKL. Trimming pared 3 bases from V and 1 base from J, leaving 15 bases between. The CDR3 has 16 amino acids.

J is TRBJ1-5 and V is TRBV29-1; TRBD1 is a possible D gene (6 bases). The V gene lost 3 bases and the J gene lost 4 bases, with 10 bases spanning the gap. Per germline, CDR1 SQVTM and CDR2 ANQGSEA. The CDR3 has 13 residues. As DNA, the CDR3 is TGCAGCGTTGACGAGGGGGGGAATCAGCCCCAGCATTTT. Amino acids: CSVDEGGNQPQHF.

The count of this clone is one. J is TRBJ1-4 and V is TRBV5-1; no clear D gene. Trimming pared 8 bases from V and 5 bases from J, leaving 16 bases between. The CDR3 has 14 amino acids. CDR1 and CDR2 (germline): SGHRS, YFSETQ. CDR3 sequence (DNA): TGCGCCAGTAAACCAGCGGGAGGCAATGAAAAACTGTTTTTT. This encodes CASKPAGGNEKLFF.

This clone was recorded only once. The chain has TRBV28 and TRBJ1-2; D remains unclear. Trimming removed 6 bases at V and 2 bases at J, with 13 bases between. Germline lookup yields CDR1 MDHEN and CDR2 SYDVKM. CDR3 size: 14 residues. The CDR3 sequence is CASSIPEANYGYTF. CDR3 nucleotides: TGTGCCAGCAGCATCCCCGAGGCCAACTATGGCTACACCTTC.